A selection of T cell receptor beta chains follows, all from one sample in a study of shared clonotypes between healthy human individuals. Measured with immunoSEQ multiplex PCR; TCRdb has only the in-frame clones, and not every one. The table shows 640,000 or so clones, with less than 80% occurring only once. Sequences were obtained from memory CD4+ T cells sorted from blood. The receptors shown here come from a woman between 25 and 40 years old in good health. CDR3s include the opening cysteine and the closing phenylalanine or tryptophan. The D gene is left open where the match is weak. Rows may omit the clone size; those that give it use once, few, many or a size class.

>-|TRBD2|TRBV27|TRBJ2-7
CASSTLAGSFYEQYF
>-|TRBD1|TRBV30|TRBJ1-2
CAWSVLGTGTNYGYTF
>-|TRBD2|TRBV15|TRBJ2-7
CATSDSGSHVDEQYF
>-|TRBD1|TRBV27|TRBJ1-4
CASSPGGTGSEKLFF
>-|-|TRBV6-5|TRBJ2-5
CASNRLGETQYF
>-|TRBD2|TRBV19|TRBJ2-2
CAGQLAANTGELFF
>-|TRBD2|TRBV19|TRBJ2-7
CASRREVGYEQYF
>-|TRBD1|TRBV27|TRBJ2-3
CASSSPGQGADTQYF
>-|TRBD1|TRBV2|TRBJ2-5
CASSPGQGYQETQYF
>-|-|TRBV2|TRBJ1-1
CASSEAVRSDTEAFF
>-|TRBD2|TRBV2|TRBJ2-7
CASRRRGGLAGGRSSYEQYF
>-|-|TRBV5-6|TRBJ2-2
CASSLKFYGWAGELFF
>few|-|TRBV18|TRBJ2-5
CASSHRGNQETQYF
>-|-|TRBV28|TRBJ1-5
CASSFVRQPQHF
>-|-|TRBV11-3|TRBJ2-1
CASSLGTEYNEQFF
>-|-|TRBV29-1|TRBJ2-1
CSGRSSYNEQFF
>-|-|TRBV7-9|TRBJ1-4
CASSNVTGPNEKLFF
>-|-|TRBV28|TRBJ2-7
CASSSLHEQYF
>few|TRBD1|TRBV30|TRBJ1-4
CAWSTGTGVEKLFF
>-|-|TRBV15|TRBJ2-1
CATPPGQKRDEQFF
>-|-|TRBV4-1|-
CASSQPGANYEQYF
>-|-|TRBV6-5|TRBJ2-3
CASRGPAYTDTQYF
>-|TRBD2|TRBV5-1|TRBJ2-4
CASSPNPSGDIQYF
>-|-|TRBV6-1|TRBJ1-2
CASSGQRNYGYTF
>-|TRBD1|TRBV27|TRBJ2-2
CASSTGQGTTGELFF
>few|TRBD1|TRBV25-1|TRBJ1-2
CASRQGDGYTF
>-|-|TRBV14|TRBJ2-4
CASSPELRGNIQYF
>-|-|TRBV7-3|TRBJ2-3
CASSLLGLATDTQYF
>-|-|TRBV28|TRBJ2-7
CASSESLQGGQYF
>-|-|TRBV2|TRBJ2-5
CASSEEGGETQYF
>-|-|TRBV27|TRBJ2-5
CASSQQGRGTQYF
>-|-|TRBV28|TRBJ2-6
CASSPPITGANVLTF
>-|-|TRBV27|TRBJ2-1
CASRHGRTRINEQFF
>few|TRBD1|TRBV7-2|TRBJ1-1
CASSPRTGASGTEAFF
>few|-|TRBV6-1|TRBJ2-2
CASSEVGMGELFF
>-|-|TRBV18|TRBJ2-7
CASSPRSGSYEQYF
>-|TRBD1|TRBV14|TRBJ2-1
CASGRGQGLGNEQFF
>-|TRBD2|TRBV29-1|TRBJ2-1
CSVTPPGLAGSYNEQFF
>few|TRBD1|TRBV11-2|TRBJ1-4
CASSLGQGAEKLFF
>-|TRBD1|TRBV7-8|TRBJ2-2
CASKAQGAFNGELFF
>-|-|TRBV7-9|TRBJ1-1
CASSLGQGNTEAFF
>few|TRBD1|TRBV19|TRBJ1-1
CASFNRGRTTEAFF
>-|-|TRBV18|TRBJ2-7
CASSPQGGSYEQYF
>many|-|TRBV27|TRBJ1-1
CASSRNGQRSRAFF
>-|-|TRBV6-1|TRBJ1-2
CASKETNYGYTF
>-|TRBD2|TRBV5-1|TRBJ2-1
CASSQSGGYNEQFF
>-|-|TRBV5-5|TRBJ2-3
CASSRPGADTQYF
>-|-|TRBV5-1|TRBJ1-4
CASSPDPTGYGEKLFF
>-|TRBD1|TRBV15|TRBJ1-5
CATSSSGTGFQPQHF
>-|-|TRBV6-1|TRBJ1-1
CASSESGSEAFF
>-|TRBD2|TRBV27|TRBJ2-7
CASSLFMASGPTNPIGEQYF
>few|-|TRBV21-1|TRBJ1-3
CASSIGEDSGNTIYF